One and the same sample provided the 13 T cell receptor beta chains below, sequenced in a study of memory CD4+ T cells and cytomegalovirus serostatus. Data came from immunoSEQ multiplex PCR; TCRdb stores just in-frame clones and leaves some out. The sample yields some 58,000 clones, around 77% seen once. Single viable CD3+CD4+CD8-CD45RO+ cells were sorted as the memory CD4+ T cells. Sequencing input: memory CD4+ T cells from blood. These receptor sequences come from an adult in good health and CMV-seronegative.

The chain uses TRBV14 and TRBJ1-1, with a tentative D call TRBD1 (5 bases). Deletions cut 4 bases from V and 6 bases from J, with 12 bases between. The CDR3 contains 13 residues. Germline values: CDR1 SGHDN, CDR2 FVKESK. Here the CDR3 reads CASSRMLGAEAFF. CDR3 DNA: TGTGCCAGCAGCCGAATGCTGGGGGCTGAAGCTTTCTTT.

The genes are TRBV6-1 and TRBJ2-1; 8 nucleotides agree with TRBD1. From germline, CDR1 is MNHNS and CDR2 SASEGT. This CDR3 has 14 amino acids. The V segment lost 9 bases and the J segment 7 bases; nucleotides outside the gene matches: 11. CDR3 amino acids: CARGQGKAPNEQFF. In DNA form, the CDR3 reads TGTGCCAGAGGACAGGGAAAGGCCCCTAATGAGCAGTTCTTC.

This CDR3 reads CASSSSPEAFF. The CDR3 DNA follows: TGTGCCAGCAGTTCTTCTCCTGAAGCTTTCTTT. The chain couples TRBV7-8 to TRBJ1-1, with no clear D. Germline V gene data show CDR1 as SGHVS and CDR2 as FQNEAQ. The CDR3 has 11 amino acids. The ends were cut back, 6 bases at V and 6 bases at J, with 8 bases in the middle.

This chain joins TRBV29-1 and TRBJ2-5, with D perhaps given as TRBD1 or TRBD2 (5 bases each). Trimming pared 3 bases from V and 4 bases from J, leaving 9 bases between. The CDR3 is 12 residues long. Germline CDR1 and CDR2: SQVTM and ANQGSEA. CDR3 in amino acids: CSVEGVGETQYF. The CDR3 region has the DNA TGCAGCGTTGAGGGGGTGGGAGAGACCCAGTACTTC.

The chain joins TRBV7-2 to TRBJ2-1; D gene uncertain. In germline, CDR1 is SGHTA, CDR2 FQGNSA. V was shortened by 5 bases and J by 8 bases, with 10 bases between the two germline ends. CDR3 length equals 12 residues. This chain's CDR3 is CASSHGLYEQFF. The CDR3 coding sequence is TGTGCCAGCAGCCACGGGTTGTATGAGCAGTTCTTC.

This chain's CDR3 is CASSFHPGLLLETQYF. DNA for the CDR3: TGTGCCAGCAGCTTTCATCCGGGACTACTTTTGGAGACCCAGTACTTC. The chain has TRBV7-9 and TRBJ2-5, with 7 bases identical to TRBD2. The V gene's germline CDR1 is SEHNR and CDR2 FQNEAQ (reference sequence). J gave up 5 bases and V 3 bases, and 12 bases lay outside the gene matches. CDR3 size: 16 residues.

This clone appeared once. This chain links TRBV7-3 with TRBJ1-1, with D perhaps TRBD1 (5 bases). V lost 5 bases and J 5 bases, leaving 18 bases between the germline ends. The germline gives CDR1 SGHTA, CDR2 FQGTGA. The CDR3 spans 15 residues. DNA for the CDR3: TGTGCCAGCAGCCCAAATTCTCGGGGGAGGACTGAAGCTTTCTTT. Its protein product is CASSPNSRGRTEAFF. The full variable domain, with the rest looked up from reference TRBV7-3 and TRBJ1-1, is GAGVSQTPSNKVTEKGKYVELRCDPISGHTALYWYRQSLGQGPEFLIYFQGTGAADDSGLPNDRFFAVRPEGSVSTLKIQRTERGDSAVYLCASSPNSRGRTEAFFGQGTRLTVV.

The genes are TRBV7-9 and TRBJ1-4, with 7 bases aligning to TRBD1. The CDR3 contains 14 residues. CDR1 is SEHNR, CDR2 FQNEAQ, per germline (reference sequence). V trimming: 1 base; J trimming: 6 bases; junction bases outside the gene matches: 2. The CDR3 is CASSLGQGDEKLFF. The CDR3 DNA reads TGTGCCAGCAGCTTAGGGCAGGGGGATGAAAAACTGTTTTTT.

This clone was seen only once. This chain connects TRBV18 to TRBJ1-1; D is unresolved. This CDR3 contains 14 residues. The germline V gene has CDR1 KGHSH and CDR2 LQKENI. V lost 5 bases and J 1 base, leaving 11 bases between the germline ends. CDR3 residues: CASSGSTQNTEAFF. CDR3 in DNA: TGTGCCAGCTCAGGTTCGACACAGAACACTGAAGCTTTCTTT. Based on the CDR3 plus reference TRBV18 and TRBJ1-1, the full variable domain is NAGVMQNPRHLVRRRGQEARLRCSPMKGHSHVYWYRQLPEEGLKFMVYLQKENIIDESGMPKERFSAEFPKEGPSILRIQQVVRGDSAAYFCASSGSTQNTEAFFGQGTRLTVV.

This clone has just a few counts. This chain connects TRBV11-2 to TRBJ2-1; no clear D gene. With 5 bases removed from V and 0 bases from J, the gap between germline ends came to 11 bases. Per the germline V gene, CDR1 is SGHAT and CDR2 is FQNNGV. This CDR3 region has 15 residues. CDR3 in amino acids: CASSPRLSSYNEQFF. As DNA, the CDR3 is TGTGCCAGCAGCCCCCGCCTCAGCTCCTACAATGAGCAGTTCTTC.

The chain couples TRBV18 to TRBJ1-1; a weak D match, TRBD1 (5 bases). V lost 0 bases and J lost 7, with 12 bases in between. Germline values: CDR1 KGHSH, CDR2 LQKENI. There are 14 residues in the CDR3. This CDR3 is CASSPPRDFGEAFF. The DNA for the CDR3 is TGTGCCAGCTCACCACCCCGGGACTTTGGTGAAGCTTTCTTT.

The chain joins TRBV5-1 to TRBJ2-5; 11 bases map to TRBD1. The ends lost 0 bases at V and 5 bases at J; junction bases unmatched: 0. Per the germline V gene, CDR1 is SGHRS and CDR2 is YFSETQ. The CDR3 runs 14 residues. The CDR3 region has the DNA TGCGCCAGCAGCTTGGGGGACAGGGGGGAGACCCAGTACTTC. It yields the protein CASSLGDRGETQYF.

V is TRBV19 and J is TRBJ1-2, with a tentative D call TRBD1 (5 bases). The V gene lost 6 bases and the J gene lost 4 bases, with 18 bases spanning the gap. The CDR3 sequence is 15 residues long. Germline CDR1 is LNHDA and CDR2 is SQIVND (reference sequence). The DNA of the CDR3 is TGTGCCAGTAGCCCCGCCCCGGGACCCAGCTATGGCTACACCTTC. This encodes CASSPAPGPSYGYTF.